This entry describes one TCR beta chain. Its binding antigen is unknown. The germline V gene (reference sequence) yields SEHNR for CDR1 and FQNEAQ for CDR2. The CDR3 spans 12 residues, from the cysteine through the phenylalanine. No DNA accompanies this entry. This specimen belongs to a study of T cells expressing NK-cell markers (dated by TCRdb to 2018 to 2020). As for the study more broadly: Three sorted T-cell subsets (CD3+CD56+NKG2C+, CD3+CD56+NKG2C- and CD3+CD56-NKG2C+) from several donors had their TCR beta-chain repertoires profiled. Of the eight sequenced donors, seven were found to be HCMV-seropositive and one was found to be HCMV-seronegative. The eight sequenced donors were randomly selected healthy volunteers, three men and five women. Sequencing of the libraries produced 2 x 150 bp reads on Illumina HiSeq 2000/2500, MiSeq or NextSeq.

The run used an Illumina HiSeq 2000. 5'RACE template switching, by which a universal primer site and unique molecular identifiers were added, was used to make TCR beta cDNA libraries. Priming for cDNA synthesis came from the TCR beta constant segment, and two successive PCR amplification steps followed. Turning to the authors' computational methods: Reads were demultiplexed and grouped by UMI with MIGEC, and clonotypes were assembled and quantified with MiTCR. To exclude erroneous sequences, only TCR cDNA sequences supported by at least two reads were retained. The tcR package was used for downstream repertoire analysis, and clonotypes were matched across fractions by CDR3 nucleotide sequence plus V segment. Antigen specificity was annotated against VDJdb with VDJmatch, allowing one amino acid substitution in CDR3. Following reprocessing of the reads by TCRdb, the data hold one row per CDR3 protein sequence and no DNA is available. It is TCRdb's table, rather than the study itself, that gives the V and J calls and clone size. The sample's table covers 500,000 to 700,000 distinct CDR3 sequences. About 3.6% of the sample is in the top ten clones.

HCMV-specific IgG was detected in serum with a commercial ELISA kit to determine HCMV serostatus. Ficoll density gradient centrifugation was used to isolate peripheral blood mononuclear cells from blood. General findings and caveats noted by the study authors: In about 6 donors, the dominant CD3+CD56+NKG2C+ clonotypes were found to rank among the top 10 CD8+ clonotypes and to make up about 1.0-8% of CD8+ T cells. Whether the expanded NKG2C-expressing T cell clones were specific for HCMV antigens was left unclear. Those dominant clonotypes were again the most abundant among CD3+CD56-NKG2C+ cells in a few donors, at about 25-60.1%.

This receptor was obtained from a man aged 18 to 35 in good health. Donor details come from another sample of the same person, matched by shared clones. The sample comprised blood T cells: a sorted CD56 or NKG2C T cell subset, CD4+ or CD8+ T cells, or bulk PBMC T cells (not recorded which). The chain is encoded by TRBV7-9 joined to TRBJ1-2. The CDR3 region has the sequence CASSPVTYGYTF.